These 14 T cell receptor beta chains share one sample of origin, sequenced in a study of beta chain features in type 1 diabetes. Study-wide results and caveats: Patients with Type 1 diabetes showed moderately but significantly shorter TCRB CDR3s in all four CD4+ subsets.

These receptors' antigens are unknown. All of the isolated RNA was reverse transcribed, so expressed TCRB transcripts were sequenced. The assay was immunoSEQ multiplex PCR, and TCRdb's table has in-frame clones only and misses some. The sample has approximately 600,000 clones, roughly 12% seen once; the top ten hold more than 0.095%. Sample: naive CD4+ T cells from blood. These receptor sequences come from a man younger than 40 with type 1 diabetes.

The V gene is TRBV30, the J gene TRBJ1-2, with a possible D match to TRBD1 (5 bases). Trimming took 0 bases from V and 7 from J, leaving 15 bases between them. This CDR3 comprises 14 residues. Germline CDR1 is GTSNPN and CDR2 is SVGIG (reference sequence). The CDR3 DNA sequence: TGTGCCTGGAGTGTACAGAGACAGACGACTGGCTACACCTTC. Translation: CAWSVQRQTTGYTF.

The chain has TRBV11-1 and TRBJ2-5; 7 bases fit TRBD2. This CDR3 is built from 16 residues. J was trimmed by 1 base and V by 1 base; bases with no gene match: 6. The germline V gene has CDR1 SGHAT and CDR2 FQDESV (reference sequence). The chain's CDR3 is CASSLGRTGGQETQYF. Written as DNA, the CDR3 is TGTGCCAGCAGCTTAGGCAGAACGGGGGGCCAAGAGACCCAGTACTTC. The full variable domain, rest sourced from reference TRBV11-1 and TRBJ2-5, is EAEVAQSPRYKITEKSQAVAFWCDPISGHATLYWYRQILGQGPELLVQFQDESVVDDSQLPKDRFSAERLKGVDSTLKIQPAELGDSAMYLCASSLGRTGGQETQYFGPGTRLLVL.

The CDR3 here is CASSQESREPDTQYF. CDR3 in DNA: TGTGCCAGCAGCCAAGAGAGCCGGGAACCAGATACGCAGTATTTT. The V call is TRBV4-2, the J call TRBJ2-3; possible D gene TRBD2, 5 bases. The germline CDR1 and CDR2 sequences are LGHNA and YNFKEQ. Trimming removed 0 bases from V and 4 bases from J, with 11 bases in between. The CDR3 runs 15 residues.

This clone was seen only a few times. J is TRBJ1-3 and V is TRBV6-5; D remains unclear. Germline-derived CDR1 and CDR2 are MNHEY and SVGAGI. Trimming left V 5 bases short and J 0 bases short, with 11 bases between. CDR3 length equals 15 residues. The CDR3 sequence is CASSTQTSSGNTIYF. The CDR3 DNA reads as TGTGCCAGCAGTACACAGACTTCCTCTGGAAACACCATATATTTT.

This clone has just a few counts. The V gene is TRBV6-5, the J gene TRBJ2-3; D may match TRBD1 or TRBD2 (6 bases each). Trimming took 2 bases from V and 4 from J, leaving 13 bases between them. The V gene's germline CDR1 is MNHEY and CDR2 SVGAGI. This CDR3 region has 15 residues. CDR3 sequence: CASSYPGAGSDTQYF. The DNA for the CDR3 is TGTGCCAGCAGTTACCCGGGGGCGGGGTCAGATACGCAGTATTTT.

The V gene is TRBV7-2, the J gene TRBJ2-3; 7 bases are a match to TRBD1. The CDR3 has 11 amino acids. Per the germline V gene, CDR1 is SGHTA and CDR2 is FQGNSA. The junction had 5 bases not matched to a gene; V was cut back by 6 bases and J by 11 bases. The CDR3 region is CASSPRTGQYF. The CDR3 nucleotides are TGTGCCAGCAGTCCTAGGACAGGGCAGTATTTT.

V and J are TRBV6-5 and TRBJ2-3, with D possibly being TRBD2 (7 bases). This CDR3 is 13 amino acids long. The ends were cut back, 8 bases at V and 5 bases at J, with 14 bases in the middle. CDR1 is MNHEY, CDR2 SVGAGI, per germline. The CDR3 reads CASGRDIQDTQYF. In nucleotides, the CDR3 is TGTGCCAGCGGGAGGGACATACAAGATACGCAGTATTTT.

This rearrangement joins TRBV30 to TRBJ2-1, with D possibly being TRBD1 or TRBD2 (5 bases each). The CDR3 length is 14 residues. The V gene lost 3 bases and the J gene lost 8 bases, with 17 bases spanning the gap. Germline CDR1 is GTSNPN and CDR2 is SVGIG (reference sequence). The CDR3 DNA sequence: TGTGCCTGGAGGGTATCGGGACCGTACGATGAGCAGTTCTTC. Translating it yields CAWRVSGPYDEQFF.

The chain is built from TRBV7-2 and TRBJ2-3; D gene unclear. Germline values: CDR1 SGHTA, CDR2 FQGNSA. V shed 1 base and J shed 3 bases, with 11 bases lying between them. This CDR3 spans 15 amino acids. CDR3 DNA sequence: TGTGCCAGCAGCTTAGTCCTGGTGGGAACAGATACGCAGTATTTT. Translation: CASSLVLVGTDTQYF.

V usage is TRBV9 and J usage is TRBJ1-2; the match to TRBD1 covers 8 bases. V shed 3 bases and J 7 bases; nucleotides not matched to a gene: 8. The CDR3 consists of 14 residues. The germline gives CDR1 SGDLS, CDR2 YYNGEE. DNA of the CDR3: TGTGCCAGCAGCGGGACAGGGAAGCCTTTTGGCTACACCTTC. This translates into CASSGTGKPFGYTF. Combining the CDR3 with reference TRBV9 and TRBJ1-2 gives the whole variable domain DSGVTQTPKHLITATGQRVTLRCSPRSGDLSVYWYQQSLDQGLQFLIQYYNGEERAKGNILERFSAQQFPDLHSELNLSSLELGDSALYFCASSGTGKPFGYTFGSGTRLTVV.

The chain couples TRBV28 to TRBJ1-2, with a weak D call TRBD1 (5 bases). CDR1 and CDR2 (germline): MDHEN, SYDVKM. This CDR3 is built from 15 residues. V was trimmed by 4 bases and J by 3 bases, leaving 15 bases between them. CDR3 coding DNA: TGTGCCAGCAGTTCCCCCGGGGGATACGACTATGGCTACACCTTC. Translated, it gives CASSSPGGYDYGYTF.

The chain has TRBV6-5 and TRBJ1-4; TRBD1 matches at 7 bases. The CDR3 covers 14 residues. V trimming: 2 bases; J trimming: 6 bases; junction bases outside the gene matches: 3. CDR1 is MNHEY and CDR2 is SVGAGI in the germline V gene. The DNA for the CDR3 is TGTGCCAGCAGTTACAACAGGGGAGATGAAAAACTGTTTTTT. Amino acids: CASSYNRGDEKLFF.

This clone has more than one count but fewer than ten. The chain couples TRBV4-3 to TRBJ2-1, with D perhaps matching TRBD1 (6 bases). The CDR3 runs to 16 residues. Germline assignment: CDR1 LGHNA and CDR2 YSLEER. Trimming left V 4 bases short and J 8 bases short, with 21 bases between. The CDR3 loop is CASSRTTGRALDEQFF. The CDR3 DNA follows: TGCGCCAGCAGCCGCACAACAGGGCGCGCACTGGATGAGCAGTTCTTC.

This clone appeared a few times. In nucleotides, the CDR3 is TGTGCCAGCACCCTACAGGTCCCTTCAACTAATGAAAAACTGTTTTTT. Its translation is CASTLQVPSTNEKLFF. This chain joins TRBV5-6 and TRBJ1-4; D is possibly TRBD1 (5 bases). Trimming took off 6 bases at V and 0 bases at J, with 15 bases between the two ends. Germline-derived CDR1 and CDR2 are SGHDT and YYEEEE. The CDR3 length is 16 residues.